These 29 T cell receptor beta chains originate from one sample sequenced in a study of T cells in localized non-small cell lung cancer. Here immunoSEQ multiplex PCR was the method, and the copy in TCRdb shows in-frame clones only, minus some. The sample consists of about 870 clones, approximately 20% of them appearing once. The specimen comprised normal lung tissue next to the tumor, sampled before any cancer treatment. The receptor source for this set is a man between 40 and 70 years old with stage I lung adenocarcinoma.

In its sample, this clone was seen a few times. The chain is built from TRBV2 and TRBJ1-5; TRBD1 aligns across 7 bases. Germline trimming cut 4 bases from V and 2 bases from J; bases unmatched to any gene: 8. Germline assignment: CDR1 SNHLY and CDR2 FYNNEI. The CDR3 extends over 16 amino acids. CDR3 sequence (DNA): TGTGCCAGCAGTGGAGACAGGGTGGGGGGCAATCAGCCCCAGCATTTT. As protein: CASSGDRVGGNQPQHF.

This clone has just a few counts. The genes are TRBV6-8 and TRBJ1-2, with 9 bases fitting TRBD1. The germline gives CDR1 MNHGY, CDR2 SAAAGT. The CDR3 is 14 residues long. Losses at the gene ends were 2 bases for V and 8 bases for J; bases not matched to a gene: 6. The CDR3 DNA sequence: TGTGCCAGCAGTTACGGGGGACAGGGAGTAGGCTACACCTTC. This encodes CASSYGGQGVGYTF.

This clone is classed as large. The chain joins TRBV9 to TRBJ2-2, with TRBD1 matching 8 bases. The germline V gene encodes CDR1 SGDLS and CDR2 YYNGEE. The CDR3 has 16 residues. The trim removed 3 bases at V and 3 bases at J, leaving 7 bases unmatched. CDR3 loop: CASSARQGMDTGELFF. DNA of the CDR3: TGTGCCAGCAGCGCCCGACAGGGGATGGACACCGGGGAGCTGTTTTTT.

Judged by abundance, this clone is medium-sized. The rearrangement joins TRBV6-8 to TRBJ1-3; D unresolved. The CDR3 has 17 residues. Trimming removed 2 bases at V and 4 bases at J, with 18 bases between. Germline V CDR1 and CDR2: MNHGY, SAAAGT. CDR3 nucleotides: TGTGCCAGCAGTTACGAGGGCAGGAAGGGTTCCGGAAACACCATATATTTT. It is translated as CASSYEGRKGSGNTIYF.

This clone is large. The gene calls are TRBV19 and TRBJ2-7, with 8 positions matching TRBD1. Germline-derived CDR1 and CDR2 are LNHDA and SQIVND (reference sequence). This CDR3 has 15 residues. The J segment lost 2 bases and the V segment lost 6 bases, leaving 9 bases of the junction unmatched. The CDR3 loop reads CASRSPGQATYEQYF. The CDR3 nucleotides read TGTGCCAGTAGATCCCCGGGACAGGCCACCTACGAGCAGTACTTC.

V gene TRBV9 combines with J gene TRBJ2-4; TRBD1 agrees at 12 bases. The CDR3 loop spans 17 amino acids. J lost 3 bases, V lost 4 bases, and 8 bases had no gene match. In germline, CDR1 is SGDLS, CDR2 YYNGEE. CDR3 residues: CASSLAGQGADKNIQYF. CDR3 DNA: TGTGCCAGCAGCTTAGCGGGACAGGGGGCCGACAAAAACATTCAGTACTTC.

This clone has more than one count but fewer than ten. The DNA for the CDR3 is TGCGCCAGCAGCCCCACGGGGGCCATTCAGTACTTC. As protein: CASSPTGAIQYF. The chain recombines TRBV1 with TRBJ2-4. TRBV1 represents a pseudogene. The CDR3 is 12 residues long.

This clone was counted a few times. The genes are TRBV30 and TRBJ1-3; a possible D gene is TRBD1 (5 bases). Germline V gene lookup returns CDR1 GTSNPN and CDR2 SVGIG (reference sequence). V dropped 0 bases and J dropped 2 bases, with 8 bases sitting between them. The CDR3 loop spans 14 amino acids. The CDR3 sequence is CAWSVWGTGNTIYF. DNA for the CDR3: TGTGCCTGGAGTGTTTGGGGGACTGGAAACACCATATATTTT.

J is TRBJ2-3 and V is TRBV19, with D perhaps matching TRBD1 (5 bases). The germline V and J ends were trimmed by 5 bases and 0 bases, with 12 bases remaining between them. Germline-derived CDR1 and CDR2 are LNHDA and SQIVND (reference sequence). The CDR3 extends over 15 amino acids. The CDR3 DNA reads as TGTGCCAGTAGTCTGGACACCTCTAGCACAGATACGCAGTATTTT. Translated, it gives CASSLDTSSTDTQYF.

This clone is judged large. The chain has TRBV6-8 and TRBJ1-2; 9 nucleotides agree with TRBD1. CDR1 is MNHGY and CDR2 is SAAAGT in the germline V gene. This CDR3 has 14 residues. V was pared by 6 bases and J by 7 bases, with 9 bases of the junction left unmatched. CDR3 nucleotides: TGTGCCAGCAGGAACAGGGGGCGATCTGTTGGCTACACCTTC. This sequence encodes CASRNRGRSVGYTF.

In this sample, this clone turned up a few times. The CDR3 sequence is CASSPTGTLPSNYGYTF. CDR3 coding DNA: TGTGCCAGCAGCCCCACCGGGACTTTACCTTCTAACTATGGCTACACCTTC. The chain couples TRBV11-3 to TRBJ1-2, with D perhaps matching TRBD1 (5 bases). V lost 5 bases and J lost 0, with 19 bases in between. The V gene's germline CDR1 is SGHNT and CDR2 YENEEA. The CDR3 consists of 17 residues.

There are a few counts of this clone. The chain carries TRBV11-3 and TRBJ2-1; no clear D gene. V was trimmed by 5 bases and J by 3 bases, leaving 17 bases between them. The CDR3 covers 16 residues. Germline CDR1 is SGHNT and CDR2 is YENEEA. The CDR3 nucleotides read TGTGCCAGCAGCCCCGTCGGCGGTGAGTTCTACAATGAGCAGTTCTTC. It yields the protein CASSPVGGEFYNEQFF.

Remarks on this clone: One end of the junction fails to match germline, which may point to a read error. The chain carries TRBV6-8 and TRBJ2-1; D remains ambiguous. CDR3 length: 16 amino acids. The germline gives CDR1 MNHGY, CDR2 SAAAGT. The CDR3 region is CASSDSRKGSYNEQFF. The CDR3 DNA is TGTGCCAGCAGTGACTCAAGAAAGGGCTCCTACAATGAGCAGTTCTTC.

This clone was seen a few times. CDR3 sequence reads: CASSDSLIGRNYGYTF. The CDR3 DNA sequence: TGTGCCAGCAGTGACAGCTTGATAGGGAGAAACTATGGCTACACCTTC. V and J are TRBV6-8 and TRBJ1-2; TRBD1 is a possible D gene (5 bases). V shed 5 bases and J shed 2 bases, with 18 bases lying between them. This CDR3 spans 16 amino acids. The germline V gene encodes CDR1 MNHGY and CDR2 SAAAGT.

The chain employs TRBV9 and TRBJ2-5; 16 nucleotides match TRBD2. Germline trimming cut 4 bases from V and 4 bases from J; bases unmatched to any gene: 19. CDR1 is SGDLS and CDR2 is YYNGEE in the germline V gene. The CDR3 extends over 21 amino acids. CDR3 sequence reads: CASSPSGTSGGDPIYRETQYF. The CDR3 DNA is TGTGCCAGCAGCCCATCCGGGACTAGCGGGGGGGATCCAATCTATCGAGAGACCCAGTACTTC.

This clone turned up a few times. J is TRBJ2-5 and V is TRBV19; TRBD1 is a possible D gene (6 bases). Germline CDR1 reads LNHDA; CDR2 reads SQIVND (reference sequence). The CDR3 sequence is 12 residues long. V lost 9 bases and J 2 bases, leaving 10 bases between the germline ends. The CDR3, as DNA: TGTGCCAGCGGACAGCTACAAGAGACCCAGTACTTC. This gives the protein CASGQLQETQYF.

This clone was found a few times. The chain couples TRBV11-3 to TRBJ1-5; D is ambiguous. CDR3 length: 15 amino acids. Trimming pared 1 base from V and 7 bases from J, leaving 14 bases between. Germline V gene sequence: CDR1 SGHNT, CDR2 YENEEA. The CDR3 DNA reads TGTGCCAGCAGCTTAGGTTTCAGCGCCGGGCAGCCCCAGCATTTT. Translated: CASSLGFSAGQPQHF.

This clone was counted a few times. The gene calls are TRBV11-3 and TRBJ2-1; 8 nucleotides agree with TRBD2. The J segment lost 8 bases and the V segment lost 7 bases, leaving 10 bases of the junction unmatched. The CDR3 has 14 residues. The germline CDR1 and CDR2 sequences are SGHNT and YENEEA. The CDR3 is CASTQRGSIYEQFF. The CDR3 region has the DNA TGTGCCAGCACTCAGCGGGGGTCCATCTATGAGCAGTTCTTC.

The V and J genes are TRBV15 and TRBJ2-2; D uncertain. Germline loops: CDR1 LNHNV, CDR2 YYDKDF (reference sequence). The CDR3 totals 15 residues. V lost 0 bases and J lost 2, with 7 bases in between. The CDR3 here is CATSRDQLNTGELFF. As DNA, the CDR3 is TGTGCCACCAGCAGAGATCAACTTAACACCGGGGAGCTGTTTTTT.

The chain uses TRBV28 and TRBJ2-7, with D unresolved. V shed 3 bases and J shed 2 bases, with 11 bases lying between them. The CDR3 spans 14 residues. Germline values: CDR1 MDHEN, CDR2 SYDVKM. The CDR3, as DNA: TGTGCCAGCAGTTTCTCCGACGGAACCTACGAGCAGTACTTC. Amino acid sequence: CASSFSDGTYEQYF.

This clone occurred a few times. The rearrangement uses TRBV6-8 and TRBJ2-1; D perhaps matches TRBD1 (6 bases). The CDR3 has 15 amino acids. Germline V CDR1 and CDR2: MNHGY, SAAAGT. The V end lost 5 bases, the J end lost 10 bases, and 21 bases lay between the germline ends. CDR3 sequence: CASSEGRDTSLEQFF. In nucleotides, the CDR3 is TGTGCCAGCAGTGAGGGCCGGGACACATCCCTGGAGCAGTTCTTC.

This clone was seen a handful of times. The CDR3 here is CATKDRGSSYNEQFF. CDR3 coding DNA: TGTGCCACCAAGGATCGCGGGAGTTCCTACAATGAGCAGTTCTTC. The chain couples TRBV6-9 to TRBJ2-1; 7 nucleotides agree with TRBD2. This CDR3 contains 15 residues. Trimming at V came to 10 bases and at J to 1 base, leaving 10 bases not matched to a gene. Germline lookup yields CDR1 MNHGY and CDR2 SVAAGI.

This clone is large within its sample. The chain links TRBV30 to TRBJ1-1, with D perhaps matching TRBD1 (5 bases). Germline-derived CDR1 and CDR2 are GTSNPN and SVGIG (reference sequence). The length of the CDR3 is 15 residues. V shed 1 base and J shed 1 base, with 13 bases lying between them. For the CDR3, the DNA is TGTGCCTGGAGTGAAGGGGCCGGGTGGAACACTGAAGCTTTCTTT. Its translation is CAWSEGAGWNTEAFF.

This sequence joins TRBV11-3 and TRBJ1-4; maybe TRBD1 (6 bases). V dropped 3 bases and J dropped 3 bases, with 11 bases sitting between them. The germline gives CDR1 SGHNT, CDR2 YENEEA. CDR3 size: 15 residues. The CDR3 spells CASSFLQGANEKLFF. CDR3 coding DNA: TGTGCCAGCAGCTTTTTACAGGGTGCTAATGAAAAACTGTTTTTT.

The gene calls are TRBV19 and TRBJ1-1, with D possibly being TRBD1 (5 bases). The CDR3 spans 14 residues. The germline V gene encodes CDR1 LNHDA and CDR2 SQIVND (reference sequence). V lost 10 bases to trimming and J lost 2 bases, with 17 bases between them. The CDR3 sequence is CATIPSTVNTEAFF. In DNA form, the CDR3 reads TGTGCCACTATCCCCTCGACAGTCAACACTGAAGCTTTCTTT.

The chain couples TRBV19 to TRBJ2-1, with D perhaps assigned TRBD1 or TRBD2 (5 bases each). Looked up from germline, CDR1 is LNHDA and CDR2 is SQIVND (reference sequence). Trimming took 7 bases from V and 0 from J, leaving 10 bases between them. The CDR3 consists of 14 residues. CDR3 amino acids: CASTRDASYNEQFF. The CDR3 coding sequence is TGTGCCAGTACCCGGGACGCCTCCTACAATGAGCAGTTCTTC. Using reference TRBV19 and TRBJ2-1 for the parts outside the CDR3, the full variable domain is DGGITQSPKYLFRKEGQNVTLSCEQNLNHDAMYWYRQDPGQGLRLIYYSQIVNDFQKGDIAEGYSVSREKKESFPLTVTSAQKNPTAFYLCASTRDASYNEQFFGPGTRLTVL.

V and J are TRBV12-5 and TRBJ2-3; 7 bases match TRBD2. The CDR3 loop spans 15 amino acids. Per germline, CDR1 LGHNT and CDR2 FRNRAP. The CDR3 sequence: CASSSRGSGKDTQYF. CDR3 in DNA: TGTGCCAGTAGCTCGCGCGGGAGTGGAAAAGATACGCAGTATTTT.

This clone was observed a few times. This sequence joins TRBV9 and TRBJ2-2; D gene unclear. The CDR3 is made up of 15 amino acids. Germline lookup yields CDR1 SGDLS and CDR2 YYNGEE. The V and J ends lost 5 bases and 3 bases respectively, with 14 bases between them. CDR3 region: CASSEARGDTGELFF. CDR3 sequence (DNA): TGTGCCAGCAGTGAAGCCCGCGGAGACACCGGGGAGCTGTTTTTT.

This chain joins TRBV19 and TRBJ2-4; 8 nucleotides line up with TRBD2. Germline values: CDR1 LNHDA, CDR2 SQIVND (reference sequence). The CDR3 extends over 14 amino acids. The junction had 2 bases not matched to a gene; V was cut back by 6 bases and J by 1 base. The DNA of the CDR3 is TGTGCCAGTAGCGGGGGGGTTGCCAAAAACATTCAGTACTTC. Amino acids: CASSGGVAKNIQYF.